One sample yielded the 25 T cell receptor beta chains listed below, sequenced in a study of blood T cell repertoires in COVID-19. The method was immunoSEQ multiplex PCR; TCRdb's version includes in-frame clones alone and lacks a portion of them. The table records 71,000 or so clones, around 79% of them present only once. Sample: peripheral blood. The receptors derive from a man aged 50-60 years with acute or convalescent COVID-19.

This clone was seen a few times. The chain links TRBV7-9 to TRBJ1-3, with D possibly TRBD1 on 6 matching bases. V gave up 2 bases and J gave up 2 bases, with 7 bases separating them. Germline V CDR1 and CDR2: SEHNR, FQNEAQ (reference sequence). This CDR3 has 14 amino acids. The CDR3 bases are TGTGCCAGCAGCTTATCAGGGGCTGGAAACACCATATATTTT. Translating it yields CASSLSGAGNTIYF.

This chain connects TRBV27 to TRBJ1-1, with 7 bases aligning to TRBD1. CDR3 length: 14 amino acids. Germline V gene data show CDR1 as MNHEY and CDR2 as SMNVEV (reference sequence). J gave up 3 bases and V 5 bases, and 6 bases lay outside the gene matches. Here the CDR3 reads CASSLDRAYTEAFF. CDR3 bases: TGTGCCAGCAGTCTCGACAGGGCTTACACTGAAGCTTTCTTT.

This clone was counted a single time. The chain uses TRBV15 and TRBJ2-2, with 7 bases that match TRBD1. Trimming removed 2 bases from V and 1 base from J; junction bases left unmatched: 4. Germline CDR1 LNHNV, CDR2 YYDKDF (reference sequence). The CDR3 runs to 16 residues. CDR3 coding DNA: TGTGCCACCAGCAGACCTGGGACAGAGAACACCGGGGAGCTGTTTTTT. It encodes CATSRPGTENTGELFF.

CDR3 amino acids: CASSLEQGLLEAFF. CDR3 nucleotide sequence: TGTGCCAGCAGCTTGGAACAGGGGCTACTAGAAGCTTTCTTT. The rearrangement uses TRBV7-2 and TRBJ1-1; TRBD1 aligns across 7 bases. Looked up from germline, CDR1 is SGHTA and CDR2 is FQGNSA. The CDR3 sequence is 14 residues long. V lost 3 bases, J lost 8 bases, and 9 bases stayed unmatched. Looking up the rest from reference TRBV7-2 and TRBJ1-1 gives the full variable domain: GAGVSQSPSNKVTEKGKDVELRCDPISGHTALYWYRQSLGQGLEFLIYFQGNSAPDKSGLPSDRFSAERTGGSVSTLTIQRTQQEDSAVYLCASSLEQGLLEAFFGQGTRLTVV.

The chain is built from TRBV19 and TRBJ2-1, with D possibly TRBD1 on 5 matching bases. The germline gives CDR1 LNHDA, CDR2 SQIVND (reference sequence). This CDR3 contains 14 residues. The V end was cut by 2 bases, the J end by 8 bases, with 13 bases between. The CDR3 protein is CASSIPPGLHEQFF. CDR3 in DNA: TGTGCCAGTAGTATACCCCCAGGGCTCCATGAGCAGTTCTTC.

The rearrangement joins TRBV5-8 to TRBJ1-4; the D gene is possibly TRBD1 (5 bases). CDR1 SGHTS and CDR2 YDEGEE come from the germline V gene. The CDR3 extends over 15 amino acids. V was shortened by 1 base and J by 5 bases, with 12 bases between the two germline ends. The CDR3 DNA reads TGTGCCAGCAGCTTGAGGGGTCAAGAGAATGAAAAACTGTTTTTT. Translated, it gives CASSLRGQENEKLFF.

Here the CDR3 reads CASSVDSYSNQPQHF. The CDR3 coding sequence is TGCGCCAGCAGCGTAGACAGCTATAGCAATCAGCCCCAGCATTTT. The chain employs TRBV4-3 and TRBJ1-5; perhaps TRBD1 as D (5 bases). The CDR3 contains 15 residues. Trimming removed 5 bases from V and 0 bases from J, with 11 bases in between. CDR1 is LGHNA and CDR2 is YSLEER in the germline V gene.

The chain joins TRBV11-2 to TRBJ2-5; 7 bases align to TRBD1. This CDR3 has 12 residues. The germline V gene has CDR1 SGHAT and CDR2 FQNNGV. Trimming removed 5 bases from V and 7 bases from J; junction bases left unmatched: 4. CDR3 amino acids: CASSGDSPTQYF. CDR3 coding DNA: TGTGCCAGCAGCGGGGACAGCCCGACCCAGTACTTC.

V usage is TRBV6-4 and J usage is TRBJ1-1; TRBD1 matches 9 bases. V shed 5 bases, J shed 11 bases, and the junction held 6 bases outside the gene matches. Germline lookup yields CDR1 MRHNA and CDR2 SNTAGT. CDR3 length equals 12 residues. The CDR3 coding sequence is TGTGCCAGCAGTCCGGGACAGGGTTCGGCTTTCTTT. It yields the protein CASSPGQGSAFF.

Note on this clone: One end of the junction varies from germline; a read error may be responsible. This specimen includes other DNA sequences encoding the same CDR3. This chain links TRBV18 with TRBJ1-2; 9 bases agree with TRBD1. The germline CDR1 and CDR2 sequences are KGHSH and LQKENI. The CDR3 covers 13 residues. In nucleotides, the CDR3 is TGCGCCAGCTCACCCGGGACAGGGTCTGGCTACACCTTC. This gives the protein CASSPGTGSGYTF.

This chain links TRBV6-6 with TRBJ1-5; 11 nucleotides align to TRBD1. Germline CDR1 is MNHNY and CDR2 is SVGAGI (reference sequence). The V and J ends lost 5 bases and 6 bases, in that order; junction bases with no gene match: 9. The length of the CDR3 is 16 residues. CDR3 DNA: TGTGCCAGCAGTACCGGGACAGGGGGTCGGGTTCAGCCCCAGCATTTT. Protein product: CASSTGTGGRVQPQHF.

CDR3 coding DNA: TGTGCCAGCACCCAGGCCGTCGGACAGGGGGACCGAAACTATGGCTACACCTTC. Translated, it gives CASTQAVGQGDRNYGYTF. The chain uses TRBV5-4 and TRBJ1-2; 10 bases align to TRBD1. V shed 6 bases and J 2 bases; nucleotides not matched to a gene: 16. Germline CDR1 and CDR2: SGHNT and YYREEE (reference sequence). The CDR3 is 18 residues long.

The chain uses TRBV14 and TRBJ2-2, with D hard to call. Germline values: CDR1 SGHDN, CDR2 FVKESK. The CDR3 sequence is 14 residues long. V was cut by 9 bases and J by 3 bases, with 14 bases left in between. The DNA of the CDR3 is TGTGCCAGTTCCGACCTAGGTTACACCGGGGAGCTGTTTTTT. Its protein product is CASSDLGYTGELFF.

The chain links TRBV6-6 to TRBJ2-2; 10 nucleotides align to TRBD2. The CDR3 covers 15 residues. V trimming: 5 bases; J trimming: 4 bases; junction bases outside the gene matches: 4. Germline CDR1 is MNHNY and CDR2 is SVGAGI (reference sequence). CDR3 region: CASSGLAGVTGELFF. The CDR3 bases are TGTGCCAGCAGTGGTCTAGCGGGAGTCACCGGGGAGCTGTTTTTT.

The rearrangement joins TRBV6-2 or TRBV6-3 to TRBJ2-3; TRBD2 is a possible D gene (5 bases). The V and J ends lost 6 bases and 2 bases respectively, with 12 bases between them. There are 14 residues in the CDR3. The germline gives CDR1 MNHEY, CDR2 SVGEGT. As DNA, the CDR3 is TGTGCCAGCAGCCGCCTAGGACTCACAGATACGCAGTATTTT. Translating gives CASSRLGLTDTQYF.

This clone was seen a handful of times. The V call is TRBV7-2, the J call TRBJ1-2; a weak D match, TRBD1 (5 bases). V lost 5 bases to trimming and J lost 0 bases, with 10 bases between them. Per germline, CDR1 SGHTA and CDR2 FQGNSA. The CDR3 consists of 14 residues. The CDR3 region is CASSRGRPNYGYTF. For the CDR3, the DNA is TGTGCCAGCAGCCGGGGGAGGCCTAACTATGGCTACACCTTC.

The rearrangement uses TRBV5-6 and TRBJ1-3; D possibly corresponds to TRBD1 (6 bases). Germline-derived CDR1 and CDR2 are SGHDT and YYEEEE. V shed 2 bases and J shed 1 base, with 13 bases lying between them. This CDR3 spans 16 amino acids. Here the CDR3 DNA reads TGTGCCAGCAGCTTTTGGGGGCAACCTTCTGGAAACACCATATATTTT. This sequence encodes CASSFWGQPSGNTIYF.

In DNA form, the CDR3 reads TGTGCCAGCAGCAATCTGGGGGGTTCACCCCTCCACTTT. It encodes CASSNLGGSPLHF. The chain couples TRBV14 to TRBJ1-6; D possibly corresponds to TRBD1 (5 bases). V was clipped by 5 bases and J by 9 bases, with 11 bases between them. This CDR3 spans 13 amino acids. CDR1 SGHDN and CDR2 FVKESK come from the germline V gene.

V is TRBV2 and J is TRBJ1-1; D not resolved. V lost 8 bases and J lost 4, with 11 bases in between. Germline CDR1 SNHLY, CDR2 FYNNEI. The CDR3 length is 12 residues. This CDR3 reads CASVEQFTEAFF. CDR3 in DNA: TGTGCCAGCGTGGAACAGTTCACTGAAGCTTTCTTT. Complete variable domain (other parts from reference TRBV2 and TRBJ1-1): EPEVTQTPSHQVTQMGQEVILRCVPISNHLYFYWYRQILGQKVEFLVSFYNNEISEKSEIFDDQFSVERPDGSNFTLKIRSTKLEDSAMYFCASVEQFTEAFFGQGTRLTVV.

J is TRBJ1-1 and V is TRBV28; 8 nucleotides align to TRBD1. CDR1 and CDR2 (germline): MDHEN, SYDVKM. Losses at the gene ends were 6 bases for V and 1 base for J; bases not matched to a gene: 7. The CDR3 has 15 residues. The CDR3 is CASSRPGTGNTEAFF. As DNA, the CDR3 is TGTGCCAGCAGCCGCCCCGGGACAGGGAACACTGAAGCTTTCTTT.

The chain links TRBV7-2 to TRBJ1-3, with a tentative D call TRBD1 (5 bases). The CDR3 is 13 residues long. CDR1 SGHTA and CDR2 FQGNSA come from the germline V gene. V gave up 5 bases and J gave up 5 bases, with 10 bases separating them. CDR3 residues: CASSTDSRNTIYF. The DNA for the CDR3 is TGTGCCAGCAGCACCGACAGCAGAAACACCATATATTTT.

The chain uses TRBV6-2 or TRBV6-3 and TRBJ2-5; D remains ambiguous. Germline V lookup: CDR1 MNHEY, CDR2 SVGEGT. CDR3 size: 13 residues. The V and J ends lost 5 bases and 2 bases respectively, with 9 bases between them. For the CDR3, the DNA is TGTGCCAGCAGTGTGCCAGTGCAAGAGACCCAGTACTTC. Its protein product is CASSVPVQETQYF.

This clone was counted only a few times. V is TRBV7-9 and J is TRBJ2-3, with D tentatively TRBD2 (6 bases). Looked up from germline, CDR1 is SEHNR and CDR2 is FQNEAQ (reference sequence). The CDR3 extends over 11 amino acids. V was clipped by 7 bases and J by 8 bases, with 10 bases between them. CDR3 coding DNA: TGTGCCAGCACGCAGGAGGGTACGCAGTATTTT. Amino acids: CASTQEGTQYF.

The CDR3 region is CASSQGQGWNEQYF. CDR3 sequence (DNA): TGTGCCAGCAGCCAGGGACAGGGCTGGAACGAGCAGTACTTC. J is TRBJ2-7 and V is TRBV11-1, with 9 positions matching TRBD1. The germline gives CDR1 SGHAT, CDR2 FQDESV (reference sequence). CDR3 length: 14 amino acids. Germline trimming cut 5 bases from V and 5 bases from J; bases unmatched to any gene: 7.

The chain carries TRBV5-4 and TRBJ1-1, with unresolved D. Trimming removed 0 bases from V and 1 base from J, with 7 bases in between. This CDR3 is 14 amino acids long. CDR1 and CDR2 (germline): SGHNT, YYREEE (reference sequence). The CDR3 DNA sequence: TGTGCCAGCAGCTTGGCCTTCAGGAACACTGAAGCTTTCTTT. Its translation: CASSLAFRNTEAFF. Variable domain in full (rest from reference TRBV5-4 and TRBJ1-1): ETGVTQSPTHLIKTRGQQVTLRCSSQSGHNTVSWYQQALGQGPQFIFQYYREEENGRGNFPPRFSGLQFPNYSSELNVNALELDDSALYLCASSLAFRNTEAFFGQGTRLTVV.